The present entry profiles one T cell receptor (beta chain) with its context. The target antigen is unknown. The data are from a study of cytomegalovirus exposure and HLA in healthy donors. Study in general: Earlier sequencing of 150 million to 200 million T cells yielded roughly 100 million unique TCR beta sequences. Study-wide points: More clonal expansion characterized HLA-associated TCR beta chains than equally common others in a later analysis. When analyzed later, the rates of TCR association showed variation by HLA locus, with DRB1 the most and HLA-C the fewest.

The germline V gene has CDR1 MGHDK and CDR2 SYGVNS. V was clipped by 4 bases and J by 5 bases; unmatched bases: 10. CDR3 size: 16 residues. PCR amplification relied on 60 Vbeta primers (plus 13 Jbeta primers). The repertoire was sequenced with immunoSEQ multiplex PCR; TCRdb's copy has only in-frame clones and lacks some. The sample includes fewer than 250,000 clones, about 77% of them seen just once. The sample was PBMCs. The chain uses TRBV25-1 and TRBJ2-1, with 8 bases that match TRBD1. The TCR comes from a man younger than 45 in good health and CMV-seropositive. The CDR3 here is CASSGNSGTGDNEQFF. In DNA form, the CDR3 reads TGTGCCAGCAGTGGAAACTCCGGGACAGGAGACAATGAGCAGTTCTTC.